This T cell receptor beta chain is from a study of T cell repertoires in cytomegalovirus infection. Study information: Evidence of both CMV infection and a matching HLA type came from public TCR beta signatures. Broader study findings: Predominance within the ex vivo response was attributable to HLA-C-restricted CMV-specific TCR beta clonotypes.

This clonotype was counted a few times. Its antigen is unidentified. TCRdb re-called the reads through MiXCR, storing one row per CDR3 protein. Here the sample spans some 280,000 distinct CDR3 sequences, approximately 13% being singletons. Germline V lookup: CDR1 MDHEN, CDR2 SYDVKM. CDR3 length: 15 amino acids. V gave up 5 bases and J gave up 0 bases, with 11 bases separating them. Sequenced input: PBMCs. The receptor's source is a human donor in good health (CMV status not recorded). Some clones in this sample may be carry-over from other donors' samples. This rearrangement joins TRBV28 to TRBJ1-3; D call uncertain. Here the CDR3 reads CASSRRPYSGNTIYF. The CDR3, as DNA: TGTGCCAGCAGTCGGCGACCTTACTCTGGAAACACCATATATTTT.